This TCR beta chain was captured in a study of T cell responses to AZD1222 COVID-19 vaccine. The CDR3 has 12 residues. The V end lost 7 bases, the J end lost 9 bases, and 13 bases lay between the germline ends. The data were produced by immunoSEQ multiplex PCR, yet TCRdb's version contains in-frame clones alone and is incomplete. The sample has roughly 200,000 clones, approximately 90% seen once. This TCR came from an adult who received the AZD1222 COVID-19 vaccine. Sequencing was performed on peripheral blood, taken 28 days after the second AZD1222 dose. The V call is TRBV12-3 or TRBV12-4, the J call TRBJ1-5; D not resolved. The CDR3 protein is CASKIGSRPQHF. The CDR3 DNA reads as TGTGCCAGCAAGATCGGGTCACGGCCCCAGCATTTT.